This record concerns one TCR beta chain sequence. This clone was found a few times. Its antigen target is currently unknown. One base away there is no much larger clone; base qualities are not given. Library preparation was by the immunoSEQ multiplex PCR assay. RNA was extracted from all samples and reverse transcribed into cDNA as template for TCR sequencing. SuperScript III was used to make first-strand cDNA, primed with a 2:1 mix of oligo-dT and random hexamers. A synthetic immune receptor repertoire was used to assess amplification bias, and residual bias was removed computationally. As for the original processing: Raw reads were preprocessed to remove errors, and CDR3 was defined according to IMGT conventions as the region from the conserved cysteine to phenylalanine. Clonality was computed as 1 minus the Shannon entropy, with the entropy normalized by log2 of the number of productive unique TCRs. Whether each scalp clone was CD4 or CD8 was inferred by checking scalp TCRbeta sequences against the CD4 and CD8 repertoires from sorted blood. The immuneACCESS repertoire file appears here via TCRdb, limited to in-frame rearrangements. These files lack a portion of the clones; in checked studies, under half of the deficit traces to unresolved V genes, and the cause of the others is not known. The V and J calls and clone size were taken over from that table, and D and trimming were inferred from the DNA. The sample profile shows about 110,000 clones; around 55% of them were found once. The ten largest account for roughly 19% of the sample.

These data are taken from a study of CD8+ T cells in alopecia areata (dated by TCRdb to the late 2010s). As for the study more broadly: The study used high-throughput TCRbeta sequencing to examine T cell clonal expansion in alopecia areata, in both the C3H/HeJ mouse model and human patients. immunoSEQ multiplex PCR using 35 Vbeta forward primers and 13 Jbeta reverse primers was used to amplify TCRbeta CDR3 regions. On the human side, TCRbeta sequencing was run on scalp tissue and on sorted CD4+ and CD8+ peripheral blood T cells from healthy controls and from alopecia areata patients with either patchy or totalis/universalis disease. RNA was extracted with the PAXgene miRNA kit for fixed scalp, the miRNeasy kit for PBMCs, and the RNeasy kit for mouse skin. Scalp clonality was compared across normal scalp (n=4), patchy alopecia areata scalp (n=8), and alopecia totalis/universalis scalp (n=8).

The paper as a whole reports these results and caveats: Shared TCR sequences between patients were less evident than in mice, which may be partly attributable to HLA diversity in the patient population. Resident alphabeta T cells in normal human skin are also sequenced, complicating scalp TCR repertoire analysis, unlike mouse skin dominated by gammadelta T cells. Compared with normal scalp, lesional scalp, particularly in alopecia totalis/universalis, had higher clonality and more expanded CD8+ clones, which suggests antigenic drive.

Trimming costs V 6 bases and J 1 base, and their ends lie 9 bases apart. The germline V gene yields MNHEY for CDR1 and SVGAGI for CDR2. Its CDR3 holds 13 amino acids, cysteine through phenylalanine. The DNA shown is the 39-base CDR3, in frame from base 1. PBMCs were separated by density centrifugation and stained for CD3, CD4 and CD8, after which CD4+ and CD8+ T cells were sorted on a FACSAria. Scalp biopsies and blood samples were provided by unaffected controls. The chain couples TRBV6-5 to TRBJ1-1; a tentative D call is TRBD1 (5 bases match). The source is a human donor in good health. Sequencing used CD8+ T cells sorted from blood. The CDR3 here reads CASSGTENTEAFF. Here is the DNA: TGTGCCAGCAGCGGGACGGAGAACACTGAAGCTTTCTTT.